This T cell receptor (beta chain) was retrieved from a study of control samples from healthy donors and cancer patients. The germline CDR1 and CDR2 sequences are SGHRS and YFSETQ. Trimming at V came to 4 bases and at J to 4 bases, leaving 4 bases not matched to a gene. This CDR3 contains 15 residues. Data came from immunoSEQ multiplex PCR; TCRdb stores just in-frame clones and leaves some out. The table has approximately 46,000 clones, 70% to 90% seen once. This chain connects TRBV5-1 to TRBJ2-2; 10 positions agree with TRBD1. The TCR was taken from a woman in her fifties or sixties with lung cancer. The specimen was PBMCs. The CDR3 region has the DNA TGCGCCAGCAGCCGGACAGGGGGGATCACCGGGGAGCTGTTTTTT. It encodes CASSRTGGITGELFF.